The 3 T cell receptor beta chains in this list originate from one sample, sequenced in a study of CD8+ T cells in alopecia areata. Once RNA had been extracted, it was reverse transcribed into cDNA to act as the sequencing template. TCRdb's copy holds only in-frame clones and misses some; the assay was immunoSEQ multiplex PCR. The data hold fewer than 200,000 clones, with approximately 57% observed a single time. Treatment noted: oral pan-JAK inhibitor, 5-10 mg twice daily. The material sequenced was CD4+ T cells sorted from blood, taken at week 24, from a patient treated with tofacitinib. The receptors come from a human donor with alopecia areata.

V is TRBV7-2 and J is TRBJ1-2, with TRBD1 matching 8 bases. Germline V CDR1 and CDR2: SGHTA, FQGNSA. This CDR3 region has 15 residues. After removal of 5 bases from V and 3 bases from J, the junction contained 8 bases not matched to a gene. CDR3 region: CASSPRTGNHYGYTF. CDR3 DNA sequence: TGTGCCAGCAGCCCTAGGACAGGGAACCACTATGGCTACACCTTC.

In its sample, this clone was seen once. CDR3: CASSGTDRAEAFF. The CDR3 DNA reads as TGTGCCAGCAGCGGTACCGACAGGGCGGAAGCTTTCTTT. The rearrangement uses TRBV7-9 and TRBJ1-1; 7 nucleotides match TRBD1. The V segment lost 5 bases and the J segment 8 bases; nucleotides outside the gene matches: 8. The length of the CDR3 is 13 residues. Germline CDR1 and CDR2: SEHNR and FQNEAQ (reference sequence).

This chain connects TRBV19 to TRBJ1-5, with 9 bases aligning to TRBD1. CDR3 length equals 15 residues. With V trimmed by 0 bases and J by 9 bases, 6 bases remained unmatched. Germline loops: CDR1 LNHDA, CDR2 SQIVND (reference sequence). The CDR3 reads CASSIEGTGNRPQHF. The CDR3 region has the DNA TGTGCCAGTAGTATAGAGGGGACAGGGAACCGGCCCCAGCATTTT. Full variable domain (outside the CDR3, taken from reference TRBV19 and TRBJ1-5): DGGITQSPKYLFRKEGQNVTLSCEQNLNHDAMYWYRQDPGQGLRLIYYSQIVNDFQKGDIAEGYSVSREKKESFPLTVTSAQKNPTAFYLCASSIEGTGNRPQHFGDGTRLSIL.